One and the same sample provided the 14 T cell receptor beta chains below, sequenced in a study of blood T cell repertoires in COVID-19. Data came from immunoSEQ multiplex PCR; TCRdb stores just in-frame clones and leaves some out. The table has about 40,000 clones, roughly 73% seen once. Sequencing used peripheral blood. Receptors originate from a woman in her sixties or seventies with acute or convalescent COVID-19.

J is TRBJ1-1 and V is TRBV18; 9 bases are shared with TRBD1. V lost 2 bases to trimming and J lost 10 bases; unmatched junction nucleotides: 2. CDR1 and CDR2 from the germline V gene are KGHSH and LQKENI. The CDR3 extends over 12 amino acids. The DNA of the CDR3 is TGTGCCAGCTCACCAGGGGACAGGGTAGCTTTCTTT. It yields the protein CASSPGDRVAFF.

V is TRBV10-2 and J is TRBJ2-1; D perhaps matches TRBD2 (5 bases). This CDR3 is built from 12 residues. Germline CDR1 reads WSHSY; CDR2 reads SAAADI. V was shortened by 5 bases and J by 10 bases, with 12 bases between the two germline ends. The CDR3 bases are TGCGCCAGCAGTCCGGGAAGGGCCGAGCAGTTCTTC. Its protein product is CASSPGRAEQFF.

The chain carries TRBV30 and TRBJ2-7, with D possibly being TRBD2 (6 bases). CDR1 and CDR2 (germline): GTSNPN, SVGIG (reference sequence). The germline V and J ends were trimmed by 0 bases and 4 bases, with 13 bases remaining between them. The CDR3 is 14 amino acids. CDR3 DNA: TGTGCCTGGAGTGTAGGAGGGTTCGGTTACGAGCAGTACTTC. Residues: CAWSVGGFGYEQYF.

This clone has more than one count but fewer than ten. The CDR3 sequence: CSVRDRGRPDTQYF. For the CDR3, the DNA is TGCAGCGTGCGGGACAGGGGGCGCCCAGATACGCAGTATTTT. V is TRBV29-1 and J is TRBJ2-3; the match to TRBD1 covers 12 bases. Germline CDR1 is SQVTM and CDR2 is ANQGSEA. The V segment lost 6 bases and the J segment 4 bases; nucleotides outside the gene matches: 5. CDR3 size: 14 residues.

The chain has TRBV5-6 and TRBJ2-7; the match to TRBD2 covers 10 bases. After removal of 4 bases from V and 5 bases from J, the junction contained 3 bases not matched to a gene. The CDR3 runs to 13 residues. Germline-derived CDR1 and CDR2 are SGHDT and YYEEEE. The CDR3, as DNA: TGTGCCAGCAGCCTGCTAGCGGGAGACGAGCAGTACTTC. Amino acids: CASSLLAGDEQYF.

This clone was seen more than once but under ten times. The chain joins TRBV19 to TRBJ1-5; maybe TRBD1 (5 bases). With 4 bases removed from V and 2 bases from J, the gap between germline ends came to 12 bases. The CDR3 contains 15 residues. In germline, CDR1 is LNHDA, CDR2 SQIVND (reference sequence). The CDR3 loop reads CASSSQGGGNQPQHF. The DNA of the CDR3 is TGTGCCAGTAGTAGTCAGGGTGGGGGCAATCAGCCCCAGCATTTT.

The gene calls are TRBV4-2 and TRBJ1-1; maybe TRBD1 (6 bases). The CDR3 is made up of 14 amino acids. CDR1 and CDR2 (germline): LGHNA, YNFKEQ. Deletions cut 0 bases from V and 6 bases from J, with 11 bases between. DNA of the CDR3: TGTGCCAGCAGCCAAGACCAGGGGCCCTCTGAAGCTTTCTTT. It yields the protein CASSQDQGPSEAFF.

This clone was seen a few times. The chain uses TRBV9 and TRBJ1-3, with D unclear. V lost 1 base and J 3 bases, leaving 8 bases between the germline ends. Germline V gives CDR1 SGDLS, CDR2 YYNGEE. The CDR3 contains 14 residues. The CDR3 coding sequence is TGTGCCAGCAGCGTATCAGGCCGTGGAAACACCATATATTTT. As protein: CASSVSGRGNTIYF.

V usage is TRBV7-3 and J usage is TRBJ2-1; 8 bases are shared with TRBD2. Looked up from germline, CDR1 is SGHTA and CDR2 is FQGTGA. The CDR3 is 17 amino acids. J was trimmed by 3 bases and V by 4 bases; bases with no gene match: 11. The CDR3 is CASSSYHELAGYNEQFF. CDR3 nucleotide sequence: TGTGCCAGCAGCTCGTATCATGAGCTAGCGGGCTACAATGAGCAGTTCTTC.

The chain joins TRBV5-4 to TRBJ1-2; 10 positions agree with TRBD1. The CDR3 runs to 18 residues. With 0 bases clipped from V and 8 bases from J, the junction kept 16 bases outside the gene matches. The germline V gene has CDR1 SGHNT and CDR2 YYREEE (reference sequence). The CDR3: CASSLGLGTGDLMGGYTF. CDR3 bases: TGTGCCAGCAGCTTGGGACTTGGGACAGGGGATTTGATGGGGGGCTACACCTTC.

V usage is TRBV15 and J usage is TRBJ2-5, with D tentatively TRBD1 (5 bases). The CDR3 covers 14 residues. The germline V and J ends were trimmed by 3 bases and 0 bases, with 8 bases remaining between them. Germline CDR1 reads LNHNV; CDR2 reads YYDKDF (reference sequence). The CDR3 here is CATSSRVYQETQYF. The CDR3 DNA reads as TGTGCCACCAGCAGCAGGGTCTACCAAGAGACCCAGTACTTC.

The chain links TRBV6-5 to TRBJ2-1, with D possibly matching TRBD2 (6 bases). V lost 7 bases to trimming and J lost 4 bases, with 14 bases between them. The V gene's germline CDR1 is MNHEY and CDR2 SVGAGI. There are 14 residues in the CDR3. As DNA, the CDR3 is TGTGCCAGCACCCGGACTACACAATACAATGAGCAGTTCTTC. Protein product: CASTRTTQYNEQFF.

This sequence joins TRBV28 and TRBJ1-2; 8 bases agree with TRBD1. Germline assignment: CDR1 MDHEN and CDR2 SYDVKM. V trimming: 4 bases; J trimming: 3 bases; junction bases outside the gene matches: 7. The CDR3 contains 15 residues. The chain's CDR3 is CASSSWATGDYGYTF. CDR3 DNA: TGTGCCAGCAGTTCCTGGGCGACAGGGGACTATGGCTACACCTTC.

V usage is TRBV11-1 and J usage is TRBJ1-1; TRBD1 matches at 8 bases. The germline V gene has CDR1 SGHAT and CDR2 FQDESV (reference sequence). This CDR3 has 15 amino acids. V was clipped by 5 bases and J by 6 bases; unmatched bases: 11. The CDR3 DNA reads TGTGCCAGCAGCCTTAGGACAGGGAGACTCGCTGAAGCTTTCTTT. Translated: CASSLRTGRLAEAFF.